Listed below are T cell receptor beta chains from one sample, sequenced in a study of T cells in Graves' hyperthyroidism and ophthalmopathy. Using its own MiXCR run on the multiplex PCR reads, TCRdb lists one record per CDR3 protein. Of approximately 320,000 distinct CDR3 sequences in the sample, roughly 17% are singletons; the top ten hold around 34%. The sample comprised blood. These receptors were collected from a man aged 30-40 years with Graves' hyperthyroidism. CDR3s include the opening cysteine and the closing phenylalanine or tryptophan. The D gene is left open where the match is weak. Rows give clone size only sometimes, using once, few, many, or a class for an expanded clone.

clone_size,v_call,j_call,d_call,cdr3_nt,cdr3_aa
many,TRBV7-2,TRBJ2-4,TRBD2,TGTGCCAGCAGCTTCGGGGGGGGAGCCAAAAACATTCAGTACTTC,CASSFGGGAKNIQYF
many,TRBV30,TRBJ2-7,-,TGTGCCTGGAGTGTAACGGGAGACGAGCAGTACTTC,CAWSVTGDEQYF
many,TRBV12-3/TRBV12-4,TRBJ2-7,TRBD2,TGTGCCAGCACTCAGCGGGAGGGGGGGGAGCAGTACTTC,CASTQREGGEQYF
once,TRBV5-1,TRBJ2-3,TRBD2,TGCGCCAGCAGCGAGCAGCGGGCCGGGGGGAGCACAGATACGCAGTATTTT,CASSEQRAGGSTDTQYF
few,TRBV20-1,TRBJ1-5,-,TGCAGTGCTAGAGATTCAGGATATACTGGCGGGGAGAGGGGCTATCGAGGTCAGCCCCAGCATTTT,CSARDSGYTGGERGYRGQPQHF
few,TRBV29-1,TRBJ2-1,-,TGCAGCGCTGGGACGGTCAATGAGCAGTTCTTC,CSAGTVNEQFF
many,TRBV5-1,TRBJ1-1,-,TGCGCCAGCAGCTCGGACGCCTGGGGTGAAGCTTTCTTT,CASSSDAWGEAFF
many,TRBV20-1,TRBJ1-1,-,TGCAGTGCAGCACCCGCGGGAGTGAACACTGAAGCTTTCTTT,CSAAPAGVNTEAFF
many,TRBV20-1,TRBJ1-5,TRBD1,TGCAGTGCCCCGGACAGGAATCAGCCCCAGCATTTT,CSAPDRNQPQHF
-,TRBV5-1,TRBJ1-2,TRBD1,TGCGCCAGCAGCCGGGACAGGGGGAACTATGGCTACACCTTC,CASSRDRGNYGYTF
-,TRBV4-2,TRBJ2-1,TRBD2,TGTGCCAGCAGCCAAGAGGGGCCACTAGCGGGAGCCTATGAGCAGTTCTTC,CASSQEGPLAGAYEQFF
many,TRBV20-1,TRBJ2-7,-,TGCAGTGGGGTGGCCTTGAGCTCCTACGAGCAGTACTTC,CSGVALSSYEQYF
few,TRBV27,TRBJ2-7,-,TGTGCCAGCATAGCAATCAGGGGCGGCTACGAGCAGTACTTC,CASIAIRGGYEQYF
-,TRBV6-1,TRBJ2-7,TRBD2,TGTGCCAGCAGTCGGAGCGGGAGCCGGTACGAGCAGTACTTC,CASSRSGSRYEQYF
-,TRBV6-1,TRBJ2-3,-,TGTGCCAGCAGCCAAGCCCCCGGTGCGTACACAGATACGCAGTATTTT,CASSQAPGAYTDTQYF
many,TRBV20-1,TRBJ2-5,-,TGCAGTGCTAGAAAGGACGGCGGAGAGACCCAGTACTTC,CSARKDGGETQYF
many,TRBV11-2,TRBJ2-1,TRBD2,TGTGCCAGCAGCTTATCTAGCGGGACGTACAATGAGCAGTTCTTC,CASSLSSGTYNEQFF
-,TRBV20-1,TRBJ2-4,-,TGCAGTGGCAGGGAGGTTGGCAAAAACATTCAGTACTTC,CSGREVGKNIQYF
many,TRBV6-1,TRBJ2-5,-,TGTGCCAGCAGTGAAGCCTATACAGGGTATGAGACCCAGTACTTC,CASSEAYTGYETQYF
-,TRBV30,TRBJ2-1,TRBD1,TGTGCCTGGAGTGTATTTGGGGACAGCCCCTACAATGAGCAGTTCTTC,CAWSVFGDSPYNEQFF
-,TRBV2,TRBJ1-1,-,TGTGCCAGCAGTGAGGGGGTCGGTGAAGCTTTCTTT,CASSEGVGEAFF
many,TRBV6-1,TRBJ2-3,-,TGTGCCAGCAGTGGGAGGACTGTGAATACGCAGTATTTT,CASSGRTVNTQYF
many,TRBV29-1,TRBJ2-1,TRBD2,TGCAGCCTACTGACTAGCGGGAGAATCAATGAGCAGTTCTTC,CSLLTSGRINEQFF
few,TRBV29-1,TRBJ1-1,-,TGCAGCGTCGTGCCGGGGGGGGGCACTGAAGCTTTCTTT,CSVVPGGGTEAFF
many,TRBV30,TRBJ1-5,-,TGTGCCTGGAGTGTACGTTCACCATACAATCAGCCCCAGCATTTT,CAWSVRSPYNQPQHF
few,TRBV7-9,TRBJ2-7,-,TGTGCCAGCAGCTTAGACCTGACCCCCTACGAGCAGTACTTC,CASSLDLTPYEQYF
-,TRBV30,TRBJ2-7,-,TGTGCCTGGACCCCGGGGGAATCCTACGAGCAGTACTTC,CAWTPGESYEQYF
-,TRBV9,TRBJ2-7,-,TGTGCCAGCAGCGTAGTTCCCAGCTACGAGCAGCACTTC,CASSVVPSYEQHF
-,TRBV29-1,TRBJ1-1,TRBD1,TGCAGCGTTGAGGGACAGATTAACACTGAAGCTTTCTTT,CSVEGQINTEAFF
few,TRBV9,TRBJ1-1,-,TGTGCCAGCAGCCCAATTACTCACACTGAAGCTTTCTTT,CASSPITHTEAFF
many,TRBV27,TRBJ2-7,-,TGTGCCAGCTCCCGAAGGGCGGGGACCTACGAGCAGTACTTC,CASSRRAGTYEQYF
many,TRBV12-5,TRBJ2-5,-,TGTGCTAGTCAGGACTATGTCCAAGAGACCCAGTACTTC,CASQDYVQETQYF
many,TRBV11-2,TRBJ1-1,-,TGTGCCAGCAGCTTATCTGGGGGCATCGGAGCTTTCTTT,CASSLSGGIGAFF
-,TRBV10-3,TRBJ2-7,-,TGTGCCATCAGTGAGTTGGCGGGATCCTACGAGCAGTACTTC,CAISELAGSYEQYF
-,TRBV5-5,TRBJ1-2,TRBD1,TGTGCCAGCAGCACCCCGGGACAGGGGGCGCGAGGCTACACCTTC,CASSTPGQGARGYTF
many,TRBV2,TRBJ1-1,-,TGTGCCAGCAGCAAGGGACCGAACACTGAAGCTTTCTTT,CASSKGPNTEAFF
many,TRBV28,TRBJ2-7,-,TGTGCCAGCAGTTCCTCCGGGGGTACCTACGAGCAGTACTTC,CASSSSGGTYEQYF
few,TRBV6-1,TRBJ2-5,TRBD2,TGTGCCAGCAGCCTCACGGGGGGGGTAGAGACCCAGTACTTC,CASSLTGGVETQYF
many,TRBV24-1,TRBJ2-1,TRBD1,TGTGCCACCAGTGATTTTGGGGACAGGGGGCGGTATGAGCAGTTCTTC,CATSDFGDRGRYEQFF
many,TRBV11-2,TRBJ2-1,TRBD2,TGTGCCAGCAGCTTCAATAGCGGGAGGGCCAGGCGGAATGAGCAGTTCTTC,CASSFNSGRARRNEQFF
few,TRBV7-9,TRBJ2-7,TRBD1,TGTGCCAGCAGTCCAACTCCCACAGGGGGCCCGGGCTCCTACGAGCAGTACTTC,CASSPTPTGGPGSYEQYF
many,TRBV3-1,TRBJ2-5,-,TGTGCCAGCAGCCGAGGCGGTTCAGGGACCCAGTACTTC,CASSRGGSGTQYF